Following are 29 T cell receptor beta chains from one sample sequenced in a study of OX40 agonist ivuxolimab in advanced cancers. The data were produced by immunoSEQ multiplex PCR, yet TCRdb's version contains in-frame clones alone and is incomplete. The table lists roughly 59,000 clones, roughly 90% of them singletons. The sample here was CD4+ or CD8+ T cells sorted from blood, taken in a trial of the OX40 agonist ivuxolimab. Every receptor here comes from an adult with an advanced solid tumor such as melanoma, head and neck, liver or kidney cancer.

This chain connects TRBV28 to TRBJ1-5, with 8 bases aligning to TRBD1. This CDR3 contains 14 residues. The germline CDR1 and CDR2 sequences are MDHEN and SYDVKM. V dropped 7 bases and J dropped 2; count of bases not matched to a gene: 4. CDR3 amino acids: CASNAGGGNQPQHF. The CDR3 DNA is TGTGCCAGCAATGCAGGGGGCGGCAATCAGCCCCAGCATTTT. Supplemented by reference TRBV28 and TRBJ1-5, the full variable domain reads DVKVTQSSRYLVKRTGEKVFLECVQDMDHENMFWYRQDPGLGLRLIYFSYDVKMKEKGDIPEGYSVSREKKERFSLILESASTNQTSMYLCASNAGGGNQPQHFGDGTRLSIL.

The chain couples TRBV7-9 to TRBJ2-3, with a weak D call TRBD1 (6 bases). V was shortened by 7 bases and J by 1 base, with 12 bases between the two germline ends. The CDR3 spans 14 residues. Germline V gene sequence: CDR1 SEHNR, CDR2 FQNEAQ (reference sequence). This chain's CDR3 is CASTRTERTDTQYF. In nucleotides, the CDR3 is TGTGCCAGCACCAGGACAGAACGCACAGATACGCAGTATTTT.

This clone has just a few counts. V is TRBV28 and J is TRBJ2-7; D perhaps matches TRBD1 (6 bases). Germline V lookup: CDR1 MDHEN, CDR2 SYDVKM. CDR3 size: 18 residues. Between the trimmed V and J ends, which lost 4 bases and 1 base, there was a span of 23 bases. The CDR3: CASSYPPAGQRSSYEQYF. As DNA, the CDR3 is TGTGCCAGCAGTTACCCCCCCGCCGGACAGAGGAGTTCCTACGAGCAGTACTTC.

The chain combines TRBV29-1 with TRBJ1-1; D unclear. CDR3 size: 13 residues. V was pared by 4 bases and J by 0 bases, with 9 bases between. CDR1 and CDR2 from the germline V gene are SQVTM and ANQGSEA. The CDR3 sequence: CSVARRLNTEAFF. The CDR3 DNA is TGCAGCGTTGCGCGACGGCTGAACACTGAAGCTTTCTTT.

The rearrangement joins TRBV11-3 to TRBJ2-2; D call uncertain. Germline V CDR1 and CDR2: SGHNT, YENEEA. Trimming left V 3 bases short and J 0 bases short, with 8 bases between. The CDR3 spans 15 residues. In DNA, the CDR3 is TGTGCCAGCAGCTTCAAATACGCGAACACCGGGGAGCTGTTTTTT. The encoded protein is CASSFKYANTGELFF.

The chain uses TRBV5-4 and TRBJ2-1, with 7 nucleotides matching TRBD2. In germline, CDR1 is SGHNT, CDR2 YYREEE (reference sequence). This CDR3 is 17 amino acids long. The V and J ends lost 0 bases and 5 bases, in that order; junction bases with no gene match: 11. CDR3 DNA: TGTGCCAGCAGCTTGGGGTCGGGACTAATTACAGACAATGAGCAGTTCTTC. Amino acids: CASSLGSGLITDNEQFF.

CDR3 nucleotide sequence: TGTGCCAGCAGCCCAGGGACCATCGGCATTCAGTACTTC. Protein sequence: CASSPGTIGIQYF. The chain couples TRBV7-2 to TRBJ2-4, with D perhaps assigned TRBD1 or TRBD2 (5 bases each). Germline lookup yields CDR1 SGHTA and CDR2 FQGNSA. V lost 5 bases and J 9 bases, leaving 14 bases between the germline ends. The CDR3 is made up of 13 amino acids.

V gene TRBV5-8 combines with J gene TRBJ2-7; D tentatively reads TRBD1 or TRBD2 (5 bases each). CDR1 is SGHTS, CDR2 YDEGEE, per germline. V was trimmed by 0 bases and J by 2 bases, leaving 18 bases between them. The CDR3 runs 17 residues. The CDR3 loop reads CASSLALSGGRTYEQYF. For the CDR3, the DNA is TGTGCCAGCAGCTTGGCCCTGAGTGGGGGTCGAACCTACGAGCAGTACTTC.

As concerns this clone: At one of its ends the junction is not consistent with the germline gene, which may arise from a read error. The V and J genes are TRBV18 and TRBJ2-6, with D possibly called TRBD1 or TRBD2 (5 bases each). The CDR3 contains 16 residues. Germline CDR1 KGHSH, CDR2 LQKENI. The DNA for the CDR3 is TGTGCCAGCTCACCCACTATGGGCCTCGGGGCCAGCGTCCTGACTTTC. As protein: CASSPTMGLGASVLTF. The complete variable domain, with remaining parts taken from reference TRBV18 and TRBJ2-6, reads NAGVMQNPRHLVRRRGQEARLRCSPMKGHSHVYWYRQLPEEGLKFMVYLQKENIIDESGMPKERFSAEFPKEGPSILRIQQVVRGDSAAYFCASSPTMGLGASVLTFGAGSRLTVL.

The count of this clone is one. CDR3 amino acids: CASRLPGQDLSNQPQHF. Here the CDR3 DNA reads TGTGCCAGCAGATTACCGGGACAGGATTTAAGCAATCAGCCCCAGCATTTT. This rearrangement joins TRBV2 to TRBJ1-5, with 8 bases identical to TRBD1. V shed 6 bases, J shed 1 base, and the junction held 11 bases outside the gene matches. This CDR3 comprises 17 residues. Germline V gene data show CDR1 as SNHLY and CDR2 as FYNNEI.

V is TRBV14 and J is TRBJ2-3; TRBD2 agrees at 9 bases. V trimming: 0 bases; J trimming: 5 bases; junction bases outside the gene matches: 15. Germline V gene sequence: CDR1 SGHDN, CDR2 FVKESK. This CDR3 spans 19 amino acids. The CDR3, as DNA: TGTGCCAGCAGCCAAGATTGGATTGGCGGGAGGGTCCAGGGAGATACGCAGTATTTT. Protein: CASSQDWIGGRVQGDTQYF. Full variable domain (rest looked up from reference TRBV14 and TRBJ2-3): EAGVTQFPSHSVIEKGQTVTLRCDPISGHDNLYWYRRVMGKEIKFLLHFVKESKQDESGMPNNRFLAERTGGTYSTLKVQPAELEDSGVYFCASSQDWIGGRVQGDTQYFGPGTRLTVL.

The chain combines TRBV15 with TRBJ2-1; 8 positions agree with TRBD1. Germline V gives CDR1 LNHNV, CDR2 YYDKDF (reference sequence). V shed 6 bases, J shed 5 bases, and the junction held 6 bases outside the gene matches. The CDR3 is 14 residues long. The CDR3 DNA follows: TGTGCCACCAGAAGACAGGACAGGGACAATGAGCAGTTCTTC. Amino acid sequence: CATRRQDRDNEQFF.

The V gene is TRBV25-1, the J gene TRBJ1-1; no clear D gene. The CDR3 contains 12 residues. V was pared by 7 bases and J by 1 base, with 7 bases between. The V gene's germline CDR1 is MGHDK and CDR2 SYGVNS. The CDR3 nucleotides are TGTGCCAGCAATTCCGGGAACACTGAAGCTTTCTTT. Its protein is CASNSGNTEAFF.

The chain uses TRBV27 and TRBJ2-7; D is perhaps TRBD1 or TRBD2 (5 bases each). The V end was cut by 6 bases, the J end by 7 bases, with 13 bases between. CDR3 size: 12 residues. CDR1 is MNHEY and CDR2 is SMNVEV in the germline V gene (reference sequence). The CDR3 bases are TGTGCCAGCAGCGGGACGGTCAGGGAGCAGTACTTC. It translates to CASSGTVREQYF.

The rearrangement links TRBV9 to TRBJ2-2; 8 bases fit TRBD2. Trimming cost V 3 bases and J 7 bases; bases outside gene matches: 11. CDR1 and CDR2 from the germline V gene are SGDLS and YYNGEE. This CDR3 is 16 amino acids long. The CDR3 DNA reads TGTGCCAGCAGCGGACATAGCGGGGCCCTTGGCGGGGAGCTGTTTTTT. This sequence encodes CASSGHSGALGGELFF.

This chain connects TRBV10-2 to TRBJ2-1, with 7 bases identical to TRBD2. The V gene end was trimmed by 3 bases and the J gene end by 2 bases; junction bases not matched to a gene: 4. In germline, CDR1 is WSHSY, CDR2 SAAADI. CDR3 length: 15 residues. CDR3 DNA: TGCGCCAGCAGTGAAACGGGAGGAACCTACAATGAGCAGTTCTTC. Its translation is CASSETGGTYNEQFF.

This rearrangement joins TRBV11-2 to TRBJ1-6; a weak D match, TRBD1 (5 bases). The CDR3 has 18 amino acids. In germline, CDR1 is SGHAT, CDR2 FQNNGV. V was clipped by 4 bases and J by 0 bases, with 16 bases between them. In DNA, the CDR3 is TGTGCCAGCAGCTCCGGCCCGAAGGGGTCCTCCTATAATTCACCCCTCCACTTT. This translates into CASSSGPKGSSYNSPLHF.

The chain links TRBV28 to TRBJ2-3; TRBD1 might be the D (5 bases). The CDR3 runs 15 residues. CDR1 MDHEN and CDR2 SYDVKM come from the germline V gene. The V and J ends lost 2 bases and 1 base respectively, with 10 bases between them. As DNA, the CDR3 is TGTGCCAGCAGTTTACCCTTGACAGGCACAGATACGCAGTATTTT. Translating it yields CASSLPLTGTDTQYF.

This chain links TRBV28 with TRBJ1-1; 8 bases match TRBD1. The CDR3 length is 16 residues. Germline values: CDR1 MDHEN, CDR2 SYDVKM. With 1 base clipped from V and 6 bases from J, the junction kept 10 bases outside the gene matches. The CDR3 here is CASSLSRTGRGAEAFF. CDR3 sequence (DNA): TGTGCCAGCAGTTTATCCCGGACAGGGCGAGGCGCTGAAGCTTTCTTT. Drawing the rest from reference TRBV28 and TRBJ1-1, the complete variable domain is DVKVTQSSRYLVKRTGEKVFLECVQDMDHENMFWYRQDPGLGLRLIYFSYDVKMKEKGDIPEGYSVSREKKERFSLILESASTNQTSMYLCASSLSRTGRGAEAFFGQGTRLTVV.

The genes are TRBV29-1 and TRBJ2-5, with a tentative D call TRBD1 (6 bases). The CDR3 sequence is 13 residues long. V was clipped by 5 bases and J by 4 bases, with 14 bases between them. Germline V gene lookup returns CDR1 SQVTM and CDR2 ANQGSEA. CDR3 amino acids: CSVSGVARETQYF. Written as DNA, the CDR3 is TGCAGCGTTTCAGGGGTGGCAAGAGAGACCCAGTACTTC.

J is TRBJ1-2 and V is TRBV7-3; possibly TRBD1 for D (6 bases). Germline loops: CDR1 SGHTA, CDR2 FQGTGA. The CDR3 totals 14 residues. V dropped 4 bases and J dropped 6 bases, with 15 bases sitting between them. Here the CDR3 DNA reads TGTGCCAGCAGCTCCCGAGGGGGAGGAAATGGCTACACCTTC. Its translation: CASSSRGGGNGYTF. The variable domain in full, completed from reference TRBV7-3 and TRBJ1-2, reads GAGVSQTPSNKVTEKGKYVELRCDPISGHTALYWYRQSLGQGPEFLIYFQGTGAADDSGLPNDRFFAVRPEGSVSTLKIQRTERGDSAVYLCASSSRGGGNGYTFGSGTRLTVV.

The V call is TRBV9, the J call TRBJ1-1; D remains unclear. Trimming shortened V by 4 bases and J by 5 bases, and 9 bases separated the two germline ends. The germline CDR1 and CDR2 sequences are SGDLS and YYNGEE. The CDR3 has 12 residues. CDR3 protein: CASSPKGTEAFF. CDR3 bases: TGTGCCAGCAGCCCAAAGGGTACTGAAGCTTTCTTT.

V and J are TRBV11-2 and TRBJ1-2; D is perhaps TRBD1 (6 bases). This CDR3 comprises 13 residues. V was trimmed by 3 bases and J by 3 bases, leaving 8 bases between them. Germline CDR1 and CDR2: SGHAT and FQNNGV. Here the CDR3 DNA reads TGTGCCAGCAGCTTCAACAGGGACTATGGCTACACCTTC. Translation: CASSFNRDYGYTF.

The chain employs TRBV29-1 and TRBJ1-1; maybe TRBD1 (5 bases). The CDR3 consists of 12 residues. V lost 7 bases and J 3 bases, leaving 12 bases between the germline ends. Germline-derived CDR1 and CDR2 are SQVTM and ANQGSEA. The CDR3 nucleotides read TGCAGCGGTCTATCAGGGTACACTGAAGCTTTCTTT. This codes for CSGLSGYTEAFF.

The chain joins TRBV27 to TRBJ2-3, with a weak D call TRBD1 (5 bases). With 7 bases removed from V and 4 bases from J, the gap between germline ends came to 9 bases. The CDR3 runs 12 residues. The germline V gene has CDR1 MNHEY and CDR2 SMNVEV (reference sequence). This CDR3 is CASTDSSDTQYF. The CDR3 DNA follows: TGTGCCAGCACCGACAGCTCAGATACGCAGTATTTT.

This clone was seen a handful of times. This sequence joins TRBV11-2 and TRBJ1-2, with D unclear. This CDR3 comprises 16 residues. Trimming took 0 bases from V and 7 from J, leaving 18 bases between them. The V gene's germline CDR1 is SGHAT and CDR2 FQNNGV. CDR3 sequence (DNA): TGTGCCAGCAGCTTAGAAAGAGGGCAACAGCTTTCTGGCTACACCTTC. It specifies CASSLERGQQLSGYTF. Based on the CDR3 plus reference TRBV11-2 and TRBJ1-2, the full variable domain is EAGVAQSPRYKIIEKRQSVAFWCNPISGHATLYWYQQILGQGPKLLIQFQNNGVVDDSQLPKDRFSAERLKGVDSTLKIQPAKLEDSAVYLCASSLERGQQLSGYTFGSGTRLTVV.

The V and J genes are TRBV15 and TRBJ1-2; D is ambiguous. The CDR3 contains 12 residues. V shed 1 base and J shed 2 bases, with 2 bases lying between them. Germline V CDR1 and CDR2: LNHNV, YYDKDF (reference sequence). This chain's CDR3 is CATSRVNYGYTF. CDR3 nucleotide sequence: TGTGCCACCAGCAGAGTGAACTATGGCTACACCTTC.

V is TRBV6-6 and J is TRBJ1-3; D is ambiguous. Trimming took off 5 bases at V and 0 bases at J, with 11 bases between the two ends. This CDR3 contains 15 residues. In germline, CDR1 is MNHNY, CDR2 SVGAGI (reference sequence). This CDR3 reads CASSPARSSGNTIYF. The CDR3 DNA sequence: TGTGCCAGCAGTCCGGCCAGGTCCTCTGGAAACACCATATATTTT.

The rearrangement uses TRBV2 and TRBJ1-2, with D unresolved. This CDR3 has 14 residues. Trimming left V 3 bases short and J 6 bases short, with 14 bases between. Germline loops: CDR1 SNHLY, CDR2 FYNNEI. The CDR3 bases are TGTGCCAGCAGTGACCCCAGACCGCCCAATGGCTACACCTTC. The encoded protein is CASSDPRPPNGYTF.